This T cell receptor beta chain was documented in a study of shared clonotypes between healthy human individuals. Clones were read by immunoSEQ multiplex PCR, and TCRdb kept only the in-frame ones, dropping some. The sample lists 2 million to 2.5 million clones, 90% to 95% occurring once. CDR1 is SGHNT, CDR2 YYREEE, per germline (reference sequence). The CDR3 loop spans 14 amino acids. Trimming removed 4 bases from V and 10 bases from J; junction bases left unmatched: 13. The origin of this receptor is a young man in good health. The rearrangement joins TRBV5-4 to TRBJ1-1; 7 bases agree with TRBD1. Material for sequencing was naive CD4+ T cells sorted from blood. The sample's subset: CD45RA+ positively selected. The CDR3 spells CASSTIDRVQAAFF. In nucleotides, the CDR3 is TGTGCCAGCAGCACGATAGACAGGGTTCAGGCAGCTTTCTTT.